Only a few counts were recorded for the clone carrying this T cell receptor beta chain. Its antigen is not known. The sample is drawn from a study of vaccination and CD4 T cells after COVID-19. Overall study: As their vaccination, participants received two doses of either BNT162b2 or mRNA-1273 vaccine.

The CDR3 is made up of 15 amino acids. Trimming took 2 bases from V and 3 from J; bases not matched to a gene: 5. Per the germline V gene, CDR1 is MNHNS and CDR2 is SASEGT. Study observations and caveats: For convalescent patients, 304 of the 307 vaccine-specific clones analyzed were classified as spike mono-reactive.

The treatment: approximately 11-day PBMC culture with coronavirus spike peptide pools or control peptides (ViraFEST assay). Sequenced with the Oncomine TCR Beta short-read assay was DNA taken from cultured CD4+ T cells. Each CDR3 protein gets one entry after TCRdb re-called the PCR reads with MiXCR. The sample lists 26,000 or so distinct CDR3 sequences; around two fifths were seen once. The specimen sequenced was CD4+ T cells from blood, cultured in vitro. The TCR comes from a human donor who had recovered from COVID-19. The chain recombines TRBV6-1 with TRBJ2-7; 9 bases match TRBD1. CDR3 sequence (DNA): TGTGCCAGCAGTGAACCGGGACAGGGCTTCTACGAGCAGTACTTC. Its translation: CASSEPGQGFYEQYF.